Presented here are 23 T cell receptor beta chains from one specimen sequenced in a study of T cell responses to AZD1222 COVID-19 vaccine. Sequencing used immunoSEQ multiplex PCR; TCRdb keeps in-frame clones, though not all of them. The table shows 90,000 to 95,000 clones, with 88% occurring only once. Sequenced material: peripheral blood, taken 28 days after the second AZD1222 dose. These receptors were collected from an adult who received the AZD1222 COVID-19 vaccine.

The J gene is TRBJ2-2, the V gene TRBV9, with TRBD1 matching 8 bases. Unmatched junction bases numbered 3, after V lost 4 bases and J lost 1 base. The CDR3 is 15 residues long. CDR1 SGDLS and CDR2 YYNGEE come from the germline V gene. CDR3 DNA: TGTGCCAGCAGCTTTGGGACAGGGAACACCGGGGAGCTGTTTTTT. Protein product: CASSFGTGNTGELFF.

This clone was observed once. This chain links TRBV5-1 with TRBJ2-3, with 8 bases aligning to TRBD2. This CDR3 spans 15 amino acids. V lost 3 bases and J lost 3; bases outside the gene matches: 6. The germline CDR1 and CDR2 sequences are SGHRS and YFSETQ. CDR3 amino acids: CASSSLAAPTDTQYF. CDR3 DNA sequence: TGCGCCAGCAGCTCACTAGCGGCGCCGACAGATACGCAGTATTTT.

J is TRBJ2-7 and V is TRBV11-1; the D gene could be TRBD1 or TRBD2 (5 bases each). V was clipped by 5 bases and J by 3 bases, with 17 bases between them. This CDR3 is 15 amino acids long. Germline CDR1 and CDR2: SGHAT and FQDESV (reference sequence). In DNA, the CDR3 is TGTGCCAGCAGCCCCGGGACGGAAATTCTCTACGAGCAGTACTTC. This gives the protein CASSPGTEILYEQYF.

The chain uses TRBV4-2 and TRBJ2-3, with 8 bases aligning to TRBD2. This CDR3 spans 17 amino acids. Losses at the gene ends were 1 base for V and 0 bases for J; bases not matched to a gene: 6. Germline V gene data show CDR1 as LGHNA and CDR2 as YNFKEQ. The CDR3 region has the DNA TGTGCCAGCAGCCAAGCCAGCGGGGGTGCTAGCACAGATACGCAGTATTTT. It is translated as CASSQASGGASTDTQYF.

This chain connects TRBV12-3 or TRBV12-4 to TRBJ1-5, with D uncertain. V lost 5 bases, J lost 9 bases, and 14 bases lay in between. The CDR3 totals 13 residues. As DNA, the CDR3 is TGTGCCAGCAGTGCCACCGGGATGATGCCCCAGCATTTT. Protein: CASSATGMMPQHF.

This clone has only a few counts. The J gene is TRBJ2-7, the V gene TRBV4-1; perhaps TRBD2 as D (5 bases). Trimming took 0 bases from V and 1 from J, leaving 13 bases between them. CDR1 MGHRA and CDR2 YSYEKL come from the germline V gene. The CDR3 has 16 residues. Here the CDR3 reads CASSQDRGRLSYEQYF. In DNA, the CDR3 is TGCGCCAGCAGCCAAGATCGGGGTAGGCTTTCCTACGAGCAGTACTTC.

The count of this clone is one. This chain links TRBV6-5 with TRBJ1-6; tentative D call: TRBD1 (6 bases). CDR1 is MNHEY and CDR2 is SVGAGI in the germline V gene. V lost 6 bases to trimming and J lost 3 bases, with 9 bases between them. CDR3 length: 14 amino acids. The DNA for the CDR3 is TGTGCCAGCAGGCCGGACAGCTATAATTCACCCCTCCACTTT. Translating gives CASRPDSYNSPLHF.

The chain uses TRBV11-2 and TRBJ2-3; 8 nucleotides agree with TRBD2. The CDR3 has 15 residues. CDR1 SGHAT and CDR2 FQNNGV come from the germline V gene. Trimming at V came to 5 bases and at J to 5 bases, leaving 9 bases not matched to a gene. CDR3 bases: TGTGCCAGCAGCCGAAGCGGGAGCGTGTTAGATACGCAGTATTTT. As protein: CASSRSGSVLDTQYF.

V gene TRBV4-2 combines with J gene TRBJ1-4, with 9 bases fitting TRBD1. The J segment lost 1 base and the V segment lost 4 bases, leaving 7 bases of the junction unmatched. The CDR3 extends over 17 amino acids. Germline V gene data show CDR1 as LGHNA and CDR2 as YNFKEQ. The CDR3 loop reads CASSLRDREGTNEKLFF. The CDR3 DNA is TGTGCCAGCAGCCTAAGGGACAGGGAAGGAACTAATGAAAAACTGTTTTTT.

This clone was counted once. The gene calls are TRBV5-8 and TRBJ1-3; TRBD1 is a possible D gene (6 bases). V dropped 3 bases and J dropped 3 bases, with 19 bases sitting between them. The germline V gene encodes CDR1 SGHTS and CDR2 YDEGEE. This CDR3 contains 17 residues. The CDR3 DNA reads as TGTGCCAGCAGCTGGCCCCTCGGGCAGGGGAGTGGAAACACCATATATTTT. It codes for CASSWPLGQGSGNTIYF.

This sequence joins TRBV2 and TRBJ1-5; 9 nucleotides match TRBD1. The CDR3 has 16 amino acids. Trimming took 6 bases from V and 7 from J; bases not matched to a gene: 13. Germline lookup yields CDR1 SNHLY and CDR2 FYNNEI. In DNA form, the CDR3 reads TGTGCCAGCAGGTCCGGGACAGGGCTCTCCGGACAGCCCCAGCATTTT. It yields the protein CASRSGTGLSGQPQHF. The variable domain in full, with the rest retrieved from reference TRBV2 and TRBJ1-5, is EPEVTQTPSHQVTQMGQEVILRCVPISNHLYFYWYRQILGQKVEFLVSFYNNEISEKSEIFDDQFSVERPDGSNFTLKIRSTKLEDSAMYFCASRSGTGLSGQPQHFGDGTRLSIL.

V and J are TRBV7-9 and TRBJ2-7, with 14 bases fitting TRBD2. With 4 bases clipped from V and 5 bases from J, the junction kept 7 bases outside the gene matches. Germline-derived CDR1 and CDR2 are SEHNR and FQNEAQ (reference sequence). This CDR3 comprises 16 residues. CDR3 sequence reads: CASSSPGLAGVNEQYF. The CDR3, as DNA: TGTGCCAGCAGCTCCCCGGGACTAGCGGGAGTCAACGAGCAGTACTTC.

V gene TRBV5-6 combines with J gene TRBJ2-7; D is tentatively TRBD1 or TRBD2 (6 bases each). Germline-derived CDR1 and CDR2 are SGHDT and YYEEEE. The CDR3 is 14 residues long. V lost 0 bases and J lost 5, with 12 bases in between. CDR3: CASSLGQGRHEQYF. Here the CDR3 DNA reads TGTGCCAGCAGCTTGGGGCAGGGGAGGCACGAGCAGTACTTC.

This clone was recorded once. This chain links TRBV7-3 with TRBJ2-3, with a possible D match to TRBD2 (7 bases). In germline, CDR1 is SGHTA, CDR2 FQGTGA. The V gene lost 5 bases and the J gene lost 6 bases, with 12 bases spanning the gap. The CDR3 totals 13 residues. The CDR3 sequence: CASSGGGADTQYF. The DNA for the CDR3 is TGTGCCAGCAGCGGAGGGGGGGCGGATACGCAGTATTTT.

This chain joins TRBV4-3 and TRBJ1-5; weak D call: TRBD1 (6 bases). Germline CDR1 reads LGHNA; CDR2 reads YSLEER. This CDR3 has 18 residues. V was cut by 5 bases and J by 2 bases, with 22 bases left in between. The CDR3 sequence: CASSVGAGAGGGNQPQHF. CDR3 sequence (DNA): TGCGCCAGCAGCGTAGGGGCAGGGGCCGGCGGGGGCAATCAGCCCCAGCATTTT.

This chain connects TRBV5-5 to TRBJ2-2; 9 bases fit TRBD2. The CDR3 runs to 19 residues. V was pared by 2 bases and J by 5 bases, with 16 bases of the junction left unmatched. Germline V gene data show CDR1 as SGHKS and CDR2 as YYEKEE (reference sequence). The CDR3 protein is CASSFTGLAGGGETGELFF. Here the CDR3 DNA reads TGTGCCAGCAGCTTTACGGGACTCGCGGGCGGGGGGGAGACCGGGGAGCTGTTTTTT.

CDR3 amino acids: CASSQSNLSSLHF. The CDR3 DNA reads as TGTGCCAGCAGCCAGTCGAACCTTTCGTCCCTCCACTTT. The chain couples TRBV7-2 to TRBJ1-6; unclear D gene. The germline V and J ends were trimmed by 5 bases and 14 bases, with 16 bases remaining between them. The CDR3 is made up of 13 amino acids. Germline V gene data show CDR1 as SGHTA and CDR2 as FQGNSA.

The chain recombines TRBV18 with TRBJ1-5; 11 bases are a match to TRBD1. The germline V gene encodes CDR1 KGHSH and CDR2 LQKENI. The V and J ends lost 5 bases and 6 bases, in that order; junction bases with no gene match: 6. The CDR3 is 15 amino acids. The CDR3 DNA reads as TGTGCCAGCTCAGAGGGACAGGGGGGATTTCAGCCCCAGCATTTT. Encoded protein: CASSEGQGGFQPQHF.

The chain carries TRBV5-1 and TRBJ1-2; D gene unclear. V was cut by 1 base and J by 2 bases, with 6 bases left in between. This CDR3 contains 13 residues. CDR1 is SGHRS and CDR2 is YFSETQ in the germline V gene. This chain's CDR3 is CASSLTQNYGYTF. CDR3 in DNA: TGCGCCAGCAGCTTGACACAGAACTATGGCTACACCTTC.

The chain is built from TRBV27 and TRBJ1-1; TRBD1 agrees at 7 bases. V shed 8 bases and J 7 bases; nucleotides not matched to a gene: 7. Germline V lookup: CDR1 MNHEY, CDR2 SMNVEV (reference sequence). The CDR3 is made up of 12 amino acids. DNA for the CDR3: TGTGCCAGCCGATTCAGGGGGATTGAAGCTTTCTTT. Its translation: CASRFRGIEAFF.

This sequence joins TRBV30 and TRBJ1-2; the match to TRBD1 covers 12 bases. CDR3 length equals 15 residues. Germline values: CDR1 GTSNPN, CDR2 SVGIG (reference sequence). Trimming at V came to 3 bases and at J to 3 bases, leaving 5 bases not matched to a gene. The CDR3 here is CAWRFGTGGDYGYTF. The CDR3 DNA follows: TGTGCCTGGAGGTTCGGGACAGGGGGCGACTATGGCTACACCTTC.

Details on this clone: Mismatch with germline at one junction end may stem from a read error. The CDR3 is CASRPRVAKEKLFF. CDR3 coding DNA: TGTGCCAGCAGACCCCGGGTGGCTAAGGAAAAACTGTTTTTT. V gene TRBV27 combines with J gene TRBJ1-4; D uncertain. The CDR3 is 14 amino acids. Germline CDR1 MNHEY, CDR2 SMNVEV (reference sequence).

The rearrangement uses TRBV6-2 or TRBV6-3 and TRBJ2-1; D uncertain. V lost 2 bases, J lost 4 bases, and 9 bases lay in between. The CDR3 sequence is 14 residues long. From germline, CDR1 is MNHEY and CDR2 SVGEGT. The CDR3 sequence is CASSYGLLYNEQFF. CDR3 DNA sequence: TGTGCCAGCAGTTACGGTCTCCTGTACAATGAGCAGTTCTTC.